Sequencing of this T cell receptor beta chain was carried out in a study of T cell responses to AZD1222 COVID-19 vaccine. The data were produced by immunoSEQ multiplex PCR, yet TCRdb's version contains in-frame clones alone and is incomplete. The sample holds around 150,000 clones, 90% to 95% seen once. Looked up from germline, CDR1 is SNHLY and CDR2 is FYNNEI. CDR3 size: 14 residues. With V trimmed by 10 bases and J by 1 base, 8 bases remained unmatched. The V call is TRBV2, the J call TRBJ1-1; 8 positions match TRBD1. This material consisted of peripheral blood, taken 28 days after the second AZD1222 dose. The receptor's source is an adult who received the AZD1222 COVID-19 vaccine. The CDR3 coding sequence is TGTGCCACCCAGGGGGCGCGGGGGAACACTGAAGCTTTCTTT. Translation: CATQGARGNTEAFF. Combining the CDR3 with reference TRBV2 and TRBJ1-1 gives the whole variable domain EPEVTQTPSHQVTQMGQEVILRCVPISNHLYFYWYRQILGQKVEFLVSFYNNEISEKSEIFDDQFSVERPDGSNFTLKIRSTKLEDSAMYFCATQGARGNTEAFFGQGTRLTVV.